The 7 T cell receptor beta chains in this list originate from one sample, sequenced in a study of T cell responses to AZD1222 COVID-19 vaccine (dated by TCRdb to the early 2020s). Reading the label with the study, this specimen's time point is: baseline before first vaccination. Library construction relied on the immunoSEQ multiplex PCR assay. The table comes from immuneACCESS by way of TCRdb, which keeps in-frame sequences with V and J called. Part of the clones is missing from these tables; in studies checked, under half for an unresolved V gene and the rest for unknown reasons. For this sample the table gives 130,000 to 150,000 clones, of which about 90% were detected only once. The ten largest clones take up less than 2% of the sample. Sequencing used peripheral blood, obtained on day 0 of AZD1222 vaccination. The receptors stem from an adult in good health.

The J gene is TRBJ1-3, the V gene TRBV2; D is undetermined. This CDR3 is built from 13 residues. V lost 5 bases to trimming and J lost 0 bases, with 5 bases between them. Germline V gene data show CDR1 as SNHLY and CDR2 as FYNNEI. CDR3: CASSFSSGNTIYF. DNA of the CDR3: TGTGCCAGCAGTTTCAGCTCTGGAAACACCATATATTTT.

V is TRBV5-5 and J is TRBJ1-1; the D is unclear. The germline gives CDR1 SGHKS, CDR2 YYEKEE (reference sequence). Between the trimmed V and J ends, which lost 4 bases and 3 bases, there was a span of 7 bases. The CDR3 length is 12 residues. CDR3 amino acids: CASSRIDTEAFF. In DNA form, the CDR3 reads TGTGCCAGCAGCCGGATTGACACTGAAGCTTTCTTT.

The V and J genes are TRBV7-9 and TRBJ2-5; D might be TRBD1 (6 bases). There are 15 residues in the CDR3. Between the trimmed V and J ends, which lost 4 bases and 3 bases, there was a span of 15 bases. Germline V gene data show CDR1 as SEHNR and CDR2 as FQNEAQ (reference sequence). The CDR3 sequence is CASSSPGTNKETQYF. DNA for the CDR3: TGTGCCAGCAGCTCGCCCGGGACAAACAAAGAGACCCAGTACTTC.

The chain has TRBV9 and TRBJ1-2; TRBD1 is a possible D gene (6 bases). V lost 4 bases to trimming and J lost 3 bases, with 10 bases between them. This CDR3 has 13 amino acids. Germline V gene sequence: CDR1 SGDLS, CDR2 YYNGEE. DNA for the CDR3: TGTGCCAGCAGCCCCGGGGGCGACTATGGCTACACCTTC. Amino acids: CASSPGGDYGYTF. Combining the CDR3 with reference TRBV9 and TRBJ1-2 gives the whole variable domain DSGVTQTPKHLITATGQRVTLRCSPRSGDLSVYWYQQSLDQGLQFLIQYYNGEERAKGNILERFSAQQFPDLHSELNLSSLELGDSALYFCASSPGGDYGYTFGSGTRLTVV.

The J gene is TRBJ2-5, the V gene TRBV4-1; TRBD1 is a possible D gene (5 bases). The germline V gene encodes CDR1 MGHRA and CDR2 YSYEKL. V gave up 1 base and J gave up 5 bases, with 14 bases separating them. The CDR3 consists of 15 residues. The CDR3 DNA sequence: TGCGCCAGCAGCCAAGTAGCTAGGGGTCAGGAGACCCAGTACTTC. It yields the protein CASSQVARGQETQYF.

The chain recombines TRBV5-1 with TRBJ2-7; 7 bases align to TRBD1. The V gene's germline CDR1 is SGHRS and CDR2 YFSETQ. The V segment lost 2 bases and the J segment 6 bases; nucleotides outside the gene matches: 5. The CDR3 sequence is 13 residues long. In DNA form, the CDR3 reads TGCGCCAGCAGCTTTACAGGGGAAGGCGAGCAGTACTTC. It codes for CASSFTGEGEQYF.

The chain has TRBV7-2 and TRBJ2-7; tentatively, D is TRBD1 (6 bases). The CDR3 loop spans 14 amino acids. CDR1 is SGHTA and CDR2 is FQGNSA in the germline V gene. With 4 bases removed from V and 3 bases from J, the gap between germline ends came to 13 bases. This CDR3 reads CASSSIRDNYEQYF. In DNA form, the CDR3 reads TGTGCCAGCAGCTCTATTCGGGACAACTACGAGCAGTACTTC. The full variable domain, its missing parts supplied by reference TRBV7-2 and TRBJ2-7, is GAGVSQSPSNKVTEKGKDVELRCDPISGHTALYWYRQSLGQGLEFLIYFQGNSAPDKSGLPSDRFSAERTGGSVSTLTIQRTQQEDSAVYLCASSSIRDNYEQYFGPGTRLTVT.